This record looks at one T cell receptor beta chain sequence and its context. The V and J ends lost 2 bases and 1 base, in that order; junction bases with no gene match: 8. Germline lookup yields CDR1 SNHLY and CDR2 FYNNEI. This CDR3 contains 17 residues. The data were obtained in a study of blood T cell repertoires in COVID-19. Study-level background: Sites in the United States, Italy and Spain provided acute and convalescent COVID-19 samples.

Produced via immunoSEQ multiplex PCR; TCRdb's table is partial and in-frame only. The sample comprises around 70,000 clones, 80% to 90% of which are singletons, and about 10% rests with the top ten. The chain links TRBV2 to TRBJ2-1; TRBD1 matches at 7 bases. This TCR was recovered from an older man with acute or convalescent COVID-19. The sample was peripheral blood. CDR3 residues: CASSELTGQLSYNEQFF. The CDR3 DNA sequence: TGTGCCAGCAGTGAACTGACGGGACAGCTGTCCTACAATGAGCAGTTCTTC.